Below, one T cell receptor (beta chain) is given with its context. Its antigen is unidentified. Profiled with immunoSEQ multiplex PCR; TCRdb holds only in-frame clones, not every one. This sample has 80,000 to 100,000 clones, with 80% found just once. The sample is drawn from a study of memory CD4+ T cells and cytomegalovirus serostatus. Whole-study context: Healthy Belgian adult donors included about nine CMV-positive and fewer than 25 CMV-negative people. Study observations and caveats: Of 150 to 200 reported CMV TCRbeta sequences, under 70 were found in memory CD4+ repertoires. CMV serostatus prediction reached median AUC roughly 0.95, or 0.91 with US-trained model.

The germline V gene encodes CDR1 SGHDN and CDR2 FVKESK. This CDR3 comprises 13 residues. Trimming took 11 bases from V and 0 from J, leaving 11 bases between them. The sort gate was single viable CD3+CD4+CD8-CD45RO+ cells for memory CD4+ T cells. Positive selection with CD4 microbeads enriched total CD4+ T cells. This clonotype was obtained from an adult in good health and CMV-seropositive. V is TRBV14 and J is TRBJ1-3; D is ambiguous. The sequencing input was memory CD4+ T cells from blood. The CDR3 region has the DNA TGTGCCCGAATCCGCAACTCTGGAAACACCATATATTTT. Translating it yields CARIRNSGNTIYF.